A single sample gave rise to the 10 T cell receptor beta chains below, sequenced in a study of PD-L1 blockade in urothelial cancer. This table comes from immunoSEQ multiplex PCR, and its TCRdb copy is limited to in-frame clones, with some not included. Counted here are about 86,000 clones, more than 75% occurring once; the ten biggest clones make up around 14%. Indicated time point: pretreatment peripheral blood. Sequencing used PBMCs, obtained around atezolizumab (anti-PD-L1) treatment. The receptors originated from a man in his 60s with urothelial cancer.

This rearrangement joins TRBV5-6 to TRBJ2-5, with 7 nucleotides matching TRBD2. Germline V gene lookup returns CDR1 SGHDT and CDR2 YYEEEE. CDR3 length: 12 residues. The junction had 1 base not matched to a gene; V was cut back by 1 base and J by 7 bases. Here the CDR3 reads CASSLWEGTQYF. The CDR3 DNA reads TGTGCCAGCAGCTTGTGGGAGGGGACCCAGTACTTC.

The table lists this clone with a count of one. The chain is built from TRBV6-5 and TRBJ2-2; TRBD2 aligns across 8 bases. Germline V CDR1 and CDR2: MNHEY, SVGAGI. The ends lost 0 bases at V and 9 bases at J; junction bases unmatched: 6. This CDR3 is built from 15 residues. CDR3 region: CASSYSGRVERELFF. CDR3 DNA: TGTGCCAGCAGTTACTCCGGGAGGGTCGAGCGGGAGCTGTTTTTT.

This clone was observed a single time. The chain uses TRBV5-1 and TRBJ2-2; 8 bases agree with TRBD1. The CDR3 contains 14 residues. CDR1 is SGHRS and CDR2 is YFSETQ in the germline V gene. V shed 2 bases and J 4 bases; nucleotides not matched to a gene: 1. For the CDR3, the DNA is TGCGCCAGCAGCTTTACAGGGGGCACCGGGGAGCTGTTTTTT. This sequence encodes CASSFTGGTGELFF. Variable domain in full (rest from reference TRBV5-1 and TRBJ2-2): KAGVTQTPRYLIKTRGQQVTLSCSPISGHRSVSWYQQTPGQGLQFLFEYFSETQRNKGNFPGRFSGRQFSNSRSEMNVSTLELGDSALYLCASSFTGGTGELFFGEGSRLTVL.

This chain joins TRBV19 and TRBJ1-5; D is unclear. This CDR3 spans 13 amino acids. CDR1 and CDR2 (germline): LNHDA, SQIVND (reference sequence). The germline V and J ends were trimmed by 8 bases and 10 bases, with 18 bases remaining between them. The CDR3 region has the DNA TGTGCCAGTTCATCCGAGGCTCGGGGACCCCAGCATTTT. This sequence encodes CASSSEARGPQHF. The full variable domain, with the rest looked up from reference TRBV19 and TRBJ1-5, is DGGITQSPKYLFRKEGQNVTLSCEQNLNHDAMYWYRQDPGQGLRLIYYSQIVNDFQKGDIAEGYSVSREKKESFPLTVTSAQKNPTAFYLCASSSEARGPQHFGDGTRLSIL.

This sequence joins TRBV7-9 and TRBJ2-3, with D maybe TRBD1 (6 bases). This CDR3 region has 15 residues. The ends were cut back, 1 base at V and 5 bases at J, with 13 bases in the middle. Germline assignment: CDR1 SEHNR and CDR2 FQNEAQ (reference sequence). The CDR3 bases are TGTGCCAGCAGCTTAGTCAGGGGAGATGGAGATACGCAGTATTTT. Its protein product is CASSLVRGDGDTQYF.

The chain couples TRBV15 to TRBJ2-1; TRBD2 matches at 8 bases. V gave up 8 bases and J gave up 10 bases; unmatched junction bases: 10. Germline assignment: CDR1 LNHNV and CDR2 YYDKDF (reference sequence). The CDR3 has 13 residues. CDR3 nucleotides: TGTGCCACCGGTAGCGGGGCGTATTGGGAGCAGTTCTTC. Its protein product is CATGSGAYWEQFF.

The rearrangement uses TRBV13 and TRBJ2-7, with TRBD2 matching 11 bases. Germline CDR1 is PRHDT and CDR2 is FYEKMQ (reference sequence). The CDR3 is made up of 15 amino acids. Trimming took 1 base from V and 4 from J; bases not matched to a gene: 3. The CDR3 DNA reads as TGTGCCAGCAGCTTAGACACTAGCGGGGGATACGAGCAGTACTTC. The encoded protein is CASSLDTSGGYEQYF.

This clone was recorded once. The chain links TRBV4-2 to TRBJ2-1; 14 bases are a match to TRBD2. The ends lost 3 bases at V and 4 bases at J; junction bases unmatched: 11. The CDR3 spans 19 residues. Germline lookup yields CDR1 LGHNA and CDR2 YNFKEQ. CDR3 loop: CASSHDTGTSGRKYNEQFF. DNA of the CDR3: TGTGCCAGCAGCCATGATACCGGGACTAGCGGGAGAAAGTACAATGAGCAGTTCTTC.

V usage is TRBV15 and J usage is TRBJ1-5; D not certain. The CDR3 runs 15 residues. Germline assignment: CDR1 LNHNV and CDR2 YYDKDF (reference sequence). V was shortened by 1 base and J by 5 bases, with 12 bases between the two germline ends. The CDR3 protein is CATSRGRGNDQPQHF. The CDR3 DNA reads TGTGCCACCAGCAGAGGTCGAGGGAATGATCAGCCCCAGCATTTT.

The rearrangement joins TRBV30 to TRBJ1-2; TRBD1 is a possible D gene (6 bases). The CDR3 covers 15 residues. V dropped 2 bases and J dropped 0 bases, with 13 bases sitting between them. Germline values: CDR1 GTSNPN, CDR2 SVGIG (reference sequence). CDR3 protein: CAWSRTDSTNYGYTF. The DNA for the CDR3 is TGTGCCTGGAGTCGGACGGACAGCACTAACTATGGCTACACCTTC.